This T cell receptor beta chain was captured in a study of shared clonotypes between healthy human individuals. Across the study: Donors consisted of two women and a few men between 18 and 49.

With 2 bases clipped from V and 2 bases from J, the junction kept 6 bases outside the gene matches. CDR1 is KGHSH, CDR2 LQKENI, per germline. There are 15 residues in the CDR3. Assay runs were performed at deep level. Sequencing was performed with immunoSEQ multiplex PCR; in TCRdb, only in-frame clones are kept and a portion is missing. The sample has over a million clones, about 76% seen once; the top ten hold approximately 1.3%. The chain recombines TRBV18 with TRBJ2-7; 7 bases line up with TRBD1. The sequenced sample was memory CD4+ T cells sorted from blood. Subset here: CD45RA-negative fraction. This sequence originates from a man between 18 and 35 years old in good health. The CDR3 reads CASSPDRVGAYEQYF. In DNA form, the CDR3 reads TGTGCCAGCTCACCAGACAGGGTTGGGGCCTACGAGCAGTACTTC. Looking up the rest from reference TRBV18 and TRBJ2-7 gives the full variable domain: NAGVMQNPRHLVRRRGQEARLRCSPMKGHSHVYWYRQLPEEGLKFMVYLQKENIIDESGMPKERFSAEFPKEGPSILRIQQVVRGDSAAYFCASSPDRVGAYEQYFGPGTRLTVT.